This TCR beta chain comes out of a study of glioma-infiltrating T cells. V was trimmed by 3 bases and J by 0 bases, leaving 11 bases between them. The CDR3 consists of 16 residues. The germline CDR1 and CDR2 sequences are MNHEY and SMNVEV (reference sequence). TCR alpha and beta CDR3 regions were amplified from RNA using iRepertoire nested multiplex PCR. Via MiXCR, TCRdb re-called the multiplex PCR reads, giving one row per CDR3 protein. The sample holds more than 300,000 distinct CDR3 sequences, 41% seen once. The rearrangement uses TRBV27 and TRBJ2-2; TRBD2 might be the D (7 bases). The TCR was taken from a human donor with low-grade glioma or glioblastoma, undergoing nonglioma brain surgery, or in good health (not recorded which). Source material: glioma tissue, nonneoplastic brain tissue, or PBMCs (not recorded which). Written as DNA, the CDR3 is TGTGCCAGCAGTTTTACGGGGGGCGCGAACACCGGGGAGCTGTTTTTT. Translated, it gives CASSFTGGANTGELFF.